The 17 T cell receptor beta chains in this list originate from one sample, sequenced in a study of blood T cell repertoires in COVID-19. Sequencing used immunoSEQ multiplex PCR; TCRdb keeps in-frame clones, though not all of them. The sample holds 25,000 to 30,000 clones, over 70% seen once. Sequencing used peripheral blood. Every receptor here comes from a middle-aged man with active or convalescent COVID-19.

The chain links TRBV2 to TRBJ2-1, with 8 bases identical to TRBD1. Germline trimming cut 6 bases from V and 7 bases from J; bases unmatched to any gene: 11. The CDR3 extends over 15 amino acids. Germline V gene sequence: CDR1 SNHLY, CDR2 FYNNEI. CDR3 in DNA: TGTGCCAGCAGGGCCGACAGGGGCAAAGGGAATGAGCAGTTCTTC. Protein product: CASRADRGKGNEQFF. Together with reference TRBV2 and TRBJ2-1, the CDR3 gives the full variable domain: EPEVTQTPSHQVTQMGQEVILRCVPISNHLYFYWYRQILGQKVEFLVSFYNNEISEKSEIFDDQFSVERPDGSNFTLKIRSTKLEDSAMYFCASRADRGKGNEQFFGPGTRLTVL.

The V call is TRBV5-4, the J call TRBJ2-3; 11 positions match TRBD2. Germline V CDR1 and CDR2: SGHNT, YYREEE (reference sequence). Trimming cost V 3 bases and J 0 bases; bases outside gene matches: 6. The CDR3 has 17 amino acids. DNA of the CDR3: TGTGCCAGCAGCTCAAGACTAGCGGGGAAGAGCACAGATACGCAGTATTTT. Its protein product is CASSSRLAGKSTDTQYF. The entire variable domain, with the rest obtained from reference TRBV5-4 and TRBJ2-3, is as follows: ETGVTQSPTHLIKTRGQQVTLRCSSQSGHNTVSWYQQALGQGPQFIFQYYREEENGRGNFPPRFSGLQFPNYSSELNVNALELDDSALYLCASSSRLAGKSTDTQYFGPGTRLTVL.

The V call is TRBV6-1, the J call TRBJ2-5; 7 bases fit TRBD2. The trim removed 2 bases at V and 4 bases at J, leaving 7 bases unmatched. The V gene's germline CDR1 is MNHNS and CDR2 SASEGT. The CDR3 sequence is 15 residues long. The CDR3 nucleotides read TGTGCCAGCAGTGAACTCGCGGGAGCAGCAGAGACCCAGTACTTC. This gives the protein CASSELAGAAETQYF.

In its sample, this clone was seen a few times. The chain has TRBV15 and TRBJ2-2, with 10 positions matching TRBD2. CDR3 size: 19 residues. With V trimmed by 3 bases and J by 4 bases, 14 bases remained unmatched. CDR1 is LNHNV and CDR2 is YYDKDF in the germline V gene (reference sequence). This CDR3 reads CATSSSWTSGGGGTGELFF. The CDR3 DNA sequence: TGTGCCACCAGCAGTTCCTGGACTAGCGGAGGGGGGGGCACCGGGGAGCTGTTTTTT.

The chain recombines TRBV28 with TRBJ1-5; 7 nucleotides agree with TRBD1. Trimming cost V 6 bases and J 1 base; bases outside gene matches: 3. CDR1 and CDR2 (germline): MDHEN, SYDVKM. The CDR3 sequence is 14 residues long. In DNA form, the CDR3 reads TGTGCCAGCAGGGAGGGGGCGAGCAATCAGCCCCAGCATTTT. It codes for CASREGASNQPQHF.

The rearrangement links TRBV11-3 to TRBJ2-1, with a tentative D call TRBD2 (5 bases). Germline lookup yields CDR1 SGHNT and CDR2 YENEEA. The CDR3 extends over 14 amino acids. V lost 0 bases to trimming and J lost 4 bases, with 7 bases between them. Written as DNA, the CDR3 is TGTGCCAGCAGCTTAGACGGCGGGTACAATGAGCAGTTCTTC. Translation gives CASSLDGGYNEQFF.

This rearrangement joins TRBV5-4 to TRBJ2-3; D possibly corresponds to TRBD1 (5 bases). The germline CDR1 and CDR2 sequences are SGHNT and YYREEE (reference sequence). This CDR3 is 16 amino acids long. Trimming took off 5 bases at V and 1 base at J, with 17 bases between the two ends. The CDR3 bases are TGTGCCAGCAGTTCTTCAGGGCGTTCGGGCACAGATACGCAGTATTTT. Translated, it gives CASSSSGRSGTDTQYF. Full variable domain (rest looked up from reference TRBV5-4 and TRBJ2-3): ETGVTQSPTHLIKTRGQQVTLRCSSQSGHNTVSWYQQALGQGPQFIFQYYREEENGRGNFPPRFSGLQFPNYSSELNVNALELDDSALYLCASSSSGRSGTDTQYFGPGTRLTVL.

This clone was recorded a few times. The chain has TRBV21-1 and TRBJ2-1; whether TRBD2, the table's D call, matches the DNA was not checked. TRBV21-1 is a known pseudogene. This CDR3 region has 19 residues. CDR3 DNA sequence: TGTGCCAGCAGCAAACTGAGGGCAGCCGGGACTAGATACTACAATGAGCAGTTCTTC. It specifies CASSKLRAAGTRYYNEQFF.

J is TRBJ2-5 and V is TRBV6-6; no clear D. The CDR3 loop spans 14 amino acids. V was cut by 3 bases and J by 3 bases, with 11 bases left in between. In germline, CDR1 is MNHNY, CDR2 SVGAGI (reference sequence). CDR3 amino acids: CASSYRSDKETQYF. CDR3 in DNA: TGTGCCAGCAGTTATCGGAGCGATAAAGAGACCCAGTACTTC.

The chain carries TRBV3-1 (or the pseudogene TRBV3-2) and TRBJ1-4, with TRBD1 matching over 9 bases. The CDR3 covers 14 residues. Germline lookup yields CDR1 LGHDT and CDR2 YNNKEL (reference sequence). The trim removed 5 bases at V and 8 bases at J, leaving 6 bases unmatched. The CDR3 is CASSGRDRDEKLFF. In DNA form, the CDR3 reads TGTGCCAGCAGCGGCCGGGACAGGGACGAAAAACTGTTTTTT.

Here the CDR3 reads CASSLGTGSQPQHF. The CDR3 region has the DNA TGTGCCAGCAGTTTAGGGACAGGGTCTCAGCCCCAGCATTTT. The chain employs TRBV28 and TRBJ1-5, with 9 bases identical to TRBD1. Trimming took 2 bases from V and 6 from J; bases not matched to a gene: 2. The V gene's germline CDR1 is MDHEN and CDR2 SYDVKM. This CDR3 region has 14 residues.

This clone was seen only once. The chain is built from TRBV24-1 and TRBJ1-4; TRBD1 matches at 7 bases. CDR1 is KGHDR, CDR2 SFDVKD, per germline. With V trimmed by 6 bases and J by 4 bases, 4 bases remained unmatched. The CDR3 is 14 amino acids. CDR3 bases: TGTGCCACCAGTCCGGGACAGAGTAATGAAAAACTGTTTTTT. This codes for CATSPGQSNEKLFF.

The J gene is TRBJ1-6, the V gene TRBV6-5; D might be TRBD1 (6 bases). CDR3 size: 15 residues. Germline V gene sequence: CDR1 MNHEY, CDR2 SVGAGI. Trimming cost V 6 bases and J 9 bases, with 18 bases left between them. The CDR3 coding sequence is TGTGCCAGCAGCCTACAGGGATTGCTCCGTTCACCCCTCCACTTT. Translating it yields CASSLQGLLRSPLHF.

The chain links TRBV23-1 to TRBJ2-7, with D perhaps matching TRBD2 (5 bases). TRBV23-1 falls under the ORF class, with uncertain function. CDR3 size: 15 residues. The V end lost 2 bases, the J end lost 3 bases, and 14 bases lay between the germline ends. The CDR3 sequence: CASSQPMSDCYEQYF. As DNA, the CDR3 is TGCGCCAGCAGTCAACCGATGTCGGACTGCTACGAGCAGTACTTC.

This sequence joins TRBV12-3 or TRBV12-4 and TRBJ1-2; D gene unclear. V lost 1 base and J lost 7, with 7 bases in between. This CDR3 has 12 amino acids. The CDR3 DNA reads as TGTGCCAGCAGTTTAGGTGCGGGTGGCTACACCTTC. Its translation is CASSLGAGGYTF.

The rearrangement uses TRBV5-5 and TRBJ1-2; D possibly corresponds to TRBD1 (5 bases). The CDR3 loop spans 16 amino acids. Looked up from germline, CDR1 is SGHKS and CDR2 is YYEKEE (reference sequence). Trimming cost V 4 bases and J 4 bases, with 20 bases left between them. DNA for the CDR3: TGTGCCAGCAGCCTCGGGACCCAGGGAGGGGTCTATGGCTACACCTTC. Translation gives CASSLGTQGGVYGYTF.

This clone was detected only a few times. This chain uses TRBV2 with TRBJ2-7, with 10 positions matching TRBD1. The trim removed 8 bases at V and 7 bases at J, leaving 8 bases unmatched. Germline V lookup: CDR1 SNHLY, CDR2 FYNNEI. CDR3 length: 13 amino acids. The CDR3 bases are TGTGCCAGCGACCGGGACAGGGGCCTGGAGCAGTACTTC. Its protein is CASDRDRGLEQYF. Based on the CDR3 plus reference TRBV2 and TRBJ2-7, the full variable domain is EPEVTQTPSHQVTQMGQEVILRCVPISNHLYFYWYRQILGQKVEFLVSFYNNEISEKSEIFDDQFSVERPDGSNFTLKIRSTKLEDSAMYFCASDRDRGLEQYFGPGTRLTVT.